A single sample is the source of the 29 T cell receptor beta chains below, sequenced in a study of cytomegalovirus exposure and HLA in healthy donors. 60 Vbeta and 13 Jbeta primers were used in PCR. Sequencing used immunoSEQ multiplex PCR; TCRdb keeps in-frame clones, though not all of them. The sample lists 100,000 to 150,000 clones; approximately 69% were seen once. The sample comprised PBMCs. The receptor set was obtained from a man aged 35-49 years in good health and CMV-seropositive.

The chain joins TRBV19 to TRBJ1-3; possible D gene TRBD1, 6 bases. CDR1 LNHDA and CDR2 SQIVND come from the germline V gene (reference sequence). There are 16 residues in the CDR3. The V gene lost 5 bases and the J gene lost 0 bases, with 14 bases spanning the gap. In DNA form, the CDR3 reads TGTGCCAGTAGTTCGATCAGGGGAGCCTCTGGAAACACCATATATTTT. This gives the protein CASSSIRGASGNTIYF.

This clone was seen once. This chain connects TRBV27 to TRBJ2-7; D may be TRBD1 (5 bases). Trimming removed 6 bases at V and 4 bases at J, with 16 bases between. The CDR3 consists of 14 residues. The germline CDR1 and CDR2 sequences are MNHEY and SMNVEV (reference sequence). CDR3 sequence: CASSPYGQVYEQYF. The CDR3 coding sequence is TGTGCCAGCAGCCCATATGGACAAGTATACGAGCAGTACTTC.

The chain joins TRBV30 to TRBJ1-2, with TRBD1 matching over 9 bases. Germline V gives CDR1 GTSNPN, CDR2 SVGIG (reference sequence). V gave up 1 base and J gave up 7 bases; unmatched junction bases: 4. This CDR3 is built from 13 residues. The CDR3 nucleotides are TGTGCCTGGAGTGCCAACAGGGGGCTTGGCTACACCTTC. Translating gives CAWSANRGLGYTF.

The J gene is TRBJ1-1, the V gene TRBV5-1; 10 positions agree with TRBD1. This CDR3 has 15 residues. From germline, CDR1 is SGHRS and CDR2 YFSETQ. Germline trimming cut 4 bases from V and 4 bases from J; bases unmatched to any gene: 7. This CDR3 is CASSVTGGRGTEAFF. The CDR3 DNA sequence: TGCGCCAGCAGCGTGACAGGGGGCCGAGGCACTGAAGCTTTCTTT.

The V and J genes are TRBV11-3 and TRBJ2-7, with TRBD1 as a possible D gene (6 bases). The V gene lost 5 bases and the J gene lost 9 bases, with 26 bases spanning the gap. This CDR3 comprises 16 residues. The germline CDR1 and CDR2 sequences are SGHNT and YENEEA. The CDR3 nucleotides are TGTGCCAGCAGCCCGGGTTTAGGAGACCAGGGGATCCGGCAGTACTTC. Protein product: CASSPGLGDQGIRQYF.

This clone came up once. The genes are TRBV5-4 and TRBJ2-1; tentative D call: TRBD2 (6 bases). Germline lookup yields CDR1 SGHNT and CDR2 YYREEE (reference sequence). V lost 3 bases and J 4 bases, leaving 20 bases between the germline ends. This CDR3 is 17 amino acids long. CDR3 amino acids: CASSSGRGGVGYNEQFF. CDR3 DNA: TGTGCCAGCAGCTCCGGAAGGGGAGGTGTGGGGTACAATGAGCAGTTCTTC.

The CDR3, as DNA: TGCGCCAGCAGCCAAGTAATTCTACGGGACAGGGGCTACGAGCAGTACTTC. Amino acids: CASSQVILRDRGYEQYF. The rearrangement uses TRBV4-1 and TRBJ2-7, with 10 bases lining up with TRBD1. Germline V gene lookup returns CDR1 MGHRA and CDR2 YSYEKL. CDR3 size: 17 residues. Germline trimming cut 1 base from V and 3 bases from J; bases unmatched to any gene: 9.

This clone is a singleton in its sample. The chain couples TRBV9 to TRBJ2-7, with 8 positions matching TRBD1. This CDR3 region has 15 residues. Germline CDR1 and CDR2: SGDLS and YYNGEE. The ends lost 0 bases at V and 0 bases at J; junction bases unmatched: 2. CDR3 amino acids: CASSVAGTGSYEQYF. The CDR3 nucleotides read TGTGCCAGCAGCGTAGCCGGGACAGGCTCCTACGAGCAGTACTTC.

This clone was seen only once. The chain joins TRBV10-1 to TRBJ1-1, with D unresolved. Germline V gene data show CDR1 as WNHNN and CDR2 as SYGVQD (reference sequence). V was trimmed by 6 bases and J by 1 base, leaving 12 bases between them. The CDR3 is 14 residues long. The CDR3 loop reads CASRFSLGNTEAFF. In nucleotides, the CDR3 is TGCGCCAGCAGGTTTAGCCTCGGGAACACTGAAGCTTTCTTT.

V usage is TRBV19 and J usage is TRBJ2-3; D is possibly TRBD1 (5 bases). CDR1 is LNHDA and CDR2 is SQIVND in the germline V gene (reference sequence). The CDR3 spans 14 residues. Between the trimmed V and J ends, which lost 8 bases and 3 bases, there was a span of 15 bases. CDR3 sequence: CASQGLLATDTQYF. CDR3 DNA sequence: TGTGCCAGTCAGGGTCTCCTCGCTACAGATACGCAGTATTTT.

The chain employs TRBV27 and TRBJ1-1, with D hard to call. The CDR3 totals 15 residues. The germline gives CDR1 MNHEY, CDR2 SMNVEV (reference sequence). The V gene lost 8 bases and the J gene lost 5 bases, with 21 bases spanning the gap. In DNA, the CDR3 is TGTGCCAGCCACCACAGCGGGCGGGGAGGAACTGAAGCTTTCTTT. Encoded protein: CASHHSGRGGTEAFF.

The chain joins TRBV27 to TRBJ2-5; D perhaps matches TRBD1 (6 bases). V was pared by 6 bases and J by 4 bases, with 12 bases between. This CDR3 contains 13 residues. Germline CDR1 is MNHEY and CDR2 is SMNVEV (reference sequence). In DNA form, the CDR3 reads TGTGCCAGCAGCAGTATAGGGGGAGAGACCCAGTACTTC. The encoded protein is CASSSIGGETQYF.

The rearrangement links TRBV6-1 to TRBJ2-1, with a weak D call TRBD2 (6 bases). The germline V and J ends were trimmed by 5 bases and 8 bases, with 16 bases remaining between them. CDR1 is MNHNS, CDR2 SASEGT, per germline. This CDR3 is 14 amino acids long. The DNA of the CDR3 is TGTGCCAGCAGTTTCGGCTACGGGAGCTATGAGCAGTTCTTC. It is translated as CASSFGYGSYEQFF.

In DNA form, the CDR3 reads TGTGCCAGTAGTATACAGGGAGGCTATGGCTACACCTTC. Encoded protein: CASSIQGGYGYTF. V and J are TRBV19 and TRBJ1-2, with TRBD1 as a possible D gene (5 bases). V lost 2 bases to trimming and J lost 4 bases, with 8 bases between them. Germline loops: CDR1 LNHDA, CDR2 SQIVND (reference sequence). The CDR3 length is 13 residues.

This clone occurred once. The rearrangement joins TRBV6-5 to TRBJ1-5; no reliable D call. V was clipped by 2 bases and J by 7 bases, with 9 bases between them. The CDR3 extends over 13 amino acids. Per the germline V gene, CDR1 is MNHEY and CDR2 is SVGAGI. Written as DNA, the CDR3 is TGTGCCAGCAGTTACAGTGAGAGGCAGCCCCAGCATTTT. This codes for CASSYSERQPQHF.

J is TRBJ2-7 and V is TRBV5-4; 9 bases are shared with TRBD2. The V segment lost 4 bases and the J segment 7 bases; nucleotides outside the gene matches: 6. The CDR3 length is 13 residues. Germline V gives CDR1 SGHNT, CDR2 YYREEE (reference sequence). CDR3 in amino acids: CASSKGLAGEQYF. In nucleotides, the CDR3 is TGTGCCAGCAGCAAGGGACTAGCTGGAGAGCAGTACTTC.

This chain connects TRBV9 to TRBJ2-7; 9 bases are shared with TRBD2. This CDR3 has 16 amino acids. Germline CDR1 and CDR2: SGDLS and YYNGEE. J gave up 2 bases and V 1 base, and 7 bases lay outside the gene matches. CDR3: CASSVSSSGVPYEQYF. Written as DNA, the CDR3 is TGTGCCAGCAGCGTATCTTCTAGCGGGGTCCCCTACGAGCAGTACTTC.

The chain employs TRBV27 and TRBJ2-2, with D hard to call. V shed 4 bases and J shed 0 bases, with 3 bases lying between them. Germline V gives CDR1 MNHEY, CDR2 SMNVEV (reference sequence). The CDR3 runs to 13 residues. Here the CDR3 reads CASSSANTGELFF. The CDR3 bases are TGTGCCAGCAGTTCAGCGAACACCGGGGAGCTGTTTTTT.

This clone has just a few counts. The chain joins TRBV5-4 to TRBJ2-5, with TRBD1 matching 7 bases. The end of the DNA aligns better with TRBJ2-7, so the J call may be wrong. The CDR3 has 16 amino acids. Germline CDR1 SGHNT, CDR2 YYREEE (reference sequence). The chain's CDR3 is CASSLPAGTALYEQYF. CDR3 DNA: TGTGCCAGCAGCCTGCCCGCCGGGACAGCTCTCTACGAGCAGTACTTC.

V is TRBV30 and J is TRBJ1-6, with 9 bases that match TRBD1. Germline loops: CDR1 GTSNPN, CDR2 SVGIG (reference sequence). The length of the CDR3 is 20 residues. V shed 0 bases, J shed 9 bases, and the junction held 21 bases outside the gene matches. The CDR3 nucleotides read TGTGCCTGGAGTGTAATAGGTTCAGGGGGACAGGGAAAACGTCGTTCACCCCTCCACTTT. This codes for CAWSVIGSGGQGKRRSPLHF.

CDR3 DNA sequence: TGCAGCGCCCATTGGGGAGACGGCTACACCTTC. It codes for CSAHWGDGYTF. The chain carries TRBV29-1 and TRBJ1-2; D is undetermined. The CDR3 totals 11 residues. Trimming pared 7 bases from V and 8 bases from J, leaving 14 bases between. CDR1 is SQVTM, CDR2 ANQGSEA, per germline.

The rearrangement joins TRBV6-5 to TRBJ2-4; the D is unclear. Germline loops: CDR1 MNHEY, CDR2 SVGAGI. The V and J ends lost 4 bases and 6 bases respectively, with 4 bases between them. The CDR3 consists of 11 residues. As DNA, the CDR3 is TGTGCCAGCAGTTTTCTAAACATTCAGTACTTC. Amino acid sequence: CASSFLNIQYF.

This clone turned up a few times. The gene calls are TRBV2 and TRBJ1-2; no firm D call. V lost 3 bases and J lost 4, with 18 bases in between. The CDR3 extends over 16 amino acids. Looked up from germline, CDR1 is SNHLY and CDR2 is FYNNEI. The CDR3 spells CASSESRSATFYGYTF. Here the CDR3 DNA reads TGTGCCAGCAGTGAGTCTCGGTCAGCGACTTTCTATGGCTACACCTTC.

The CDR3 DNA sequence: TGTGCCAGCAGCTTAGGGGGCAACTACGAGCAGTACTTC. This translates into CASSLGGNYEQYF. This chain joins TRBV11-3 and TRBJ2-7, with D possibly being TRBD1 (5 bases). Germline values: CDR1 SGHNT, CDR2 YENEEA. The CDR3 is 13 residues long. With 1 base removed from V and 3 bases from J, the gap between germline ends came to 7 bases. The variable domain in full, with the rest retrieved from reference TRBV11-3 and TRBJ2-7, is EAGVVQSPRYKIIEKKQPVAFWCNPISGHNTLYWYLQNLGQGPELLIRYENEEAVDDSQLPKDRFSAERLKGVDSTLKIQPAELGDSAVYLCASSLGGNYEQYFGPGTRLTVT.

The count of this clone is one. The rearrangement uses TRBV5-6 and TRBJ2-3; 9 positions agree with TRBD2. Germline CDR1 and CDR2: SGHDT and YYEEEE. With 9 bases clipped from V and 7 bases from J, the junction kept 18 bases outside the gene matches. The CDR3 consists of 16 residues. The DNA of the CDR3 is TGTGCCACCCGACTTGCCGGGGATAGCGGGAGATATACGCAGTATTTT. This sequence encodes CATRLAGDSGRYTQYF.

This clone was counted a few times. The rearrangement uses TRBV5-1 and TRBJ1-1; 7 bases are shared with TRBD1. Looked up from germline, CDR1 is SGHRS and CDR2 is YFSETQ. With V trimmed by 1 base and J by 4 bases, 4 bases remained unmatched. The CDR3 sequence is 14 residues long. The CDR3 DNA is TGCGCCAGCAGCTTGCTGGGACAGAGCACTGAAGCTTTCTTT. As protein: CASSLLGQSTEAFF.

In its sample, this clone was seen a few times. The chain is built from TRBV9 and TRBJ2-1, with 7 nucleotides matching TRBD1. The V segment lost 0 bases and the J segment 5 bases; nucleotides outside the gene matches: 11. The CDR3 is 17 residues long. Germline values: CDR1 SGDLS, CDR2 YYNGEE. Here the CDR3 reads CASSVATAGGFDNEQFF. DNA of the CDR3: TGTGCCAGCAGCGTAGCTACGGCAGGGGGATTCGACAATGAGCAGTTCTTC.

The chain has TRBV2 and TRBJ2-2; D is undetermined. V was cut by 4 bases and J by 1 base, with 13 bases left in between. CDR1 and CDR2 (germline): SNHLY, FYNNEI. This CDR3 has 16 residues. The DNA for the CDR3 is TGTGCCAGCAGTGCCCCTATGAGTCTGAACACCGGGGAGCTGTTTTTT. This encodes CASSAPMSLNTGELFF. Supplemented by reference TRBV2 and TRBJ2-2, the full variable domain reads EPEVTQTPSHQVTQMGQEVILRCVPISNHLYFYWYRQILGQKVEFLVSFYNNEISEKSEIFDDQFSVERPDGSNFTLKIRSTKLEDSAMYFCASSAPMSLNTGELFFGEGSRLTVL.

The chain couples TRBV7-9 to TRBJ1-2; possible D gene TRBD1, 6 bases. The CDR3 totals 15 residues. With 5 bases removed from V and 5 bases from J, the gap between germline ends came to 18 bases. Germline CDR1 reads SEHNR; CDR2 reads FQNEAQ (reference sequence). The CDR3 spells CASSQVDVQGYGYTF. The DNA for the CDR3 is TGTGCCAGCAGCCAAGTGGATGTGCAGGGGTATGGCTACACCTTC. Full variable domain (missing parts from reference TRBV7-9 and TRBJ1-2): DTGVSQNPRHKITKRGQNVTFRCDPISEHNRLYWYRQTLGQGPEFLTYFQNEAQLEKSRLLSDRFSAERPKGSFSTLEIQRTEQGDSAMYLCASSQVDVQGYGYTFGSGTRLTVV.